This TCR beta chain was sequenced during a study of a mutant IDH1 vaccine in newly diagnosed glioma. Study-wide background: During weeks 1, 3, 5, 7, 11, 15, 19 and 23, patients received eight vaccinations.

Turning to this clone: Its antigen is not identified.

The CDR3 length is 14 residues. V dropped 8 bases and J dropped 0; count of bases not matched to a gene: 6. The germline CDR1 and CDR2 sequences are SNHLY and FYNNEI. Method: immunoSEQ multiplex PCR; TCRdb's copy keeps in-frame clones and lacks some. The sample shows under 45,000 clones, roughly 81% of them seen only once. Documented time point: week 5, during vaccination. What each vaccine dose contained was 300 ug of mutant IDH1 20-mer peptide, accompanied by topical imiquimod. The sequence came from a man aged 45-65 years with glioma. V and J are TRBV2 and TRBJ2-7; 8 bases fit TRBD1. The sample consisted of PBMCs, taken from a glioma patient whose treatment included an IDH1 peptide vaccine. DNA of the CDR3: TGTGCCAGCGGGCTGGGACAGGCCTCCTACGAGCAGTACTTC. Its translation is CASGLGQASYEQYF. Complete variable domain (other parts from reference TRBV2 and TRBJ2-7): EPEVTQTPSHQVTQMGQEVILRCVPISNHLYFYWYRQILGQKVEFLVSFYNNEISEKSEIFDDQFSVERPDGSNFTLKIRSTKLEDSAMYFCASGLGQASYEQYFGPGTRLTVT.